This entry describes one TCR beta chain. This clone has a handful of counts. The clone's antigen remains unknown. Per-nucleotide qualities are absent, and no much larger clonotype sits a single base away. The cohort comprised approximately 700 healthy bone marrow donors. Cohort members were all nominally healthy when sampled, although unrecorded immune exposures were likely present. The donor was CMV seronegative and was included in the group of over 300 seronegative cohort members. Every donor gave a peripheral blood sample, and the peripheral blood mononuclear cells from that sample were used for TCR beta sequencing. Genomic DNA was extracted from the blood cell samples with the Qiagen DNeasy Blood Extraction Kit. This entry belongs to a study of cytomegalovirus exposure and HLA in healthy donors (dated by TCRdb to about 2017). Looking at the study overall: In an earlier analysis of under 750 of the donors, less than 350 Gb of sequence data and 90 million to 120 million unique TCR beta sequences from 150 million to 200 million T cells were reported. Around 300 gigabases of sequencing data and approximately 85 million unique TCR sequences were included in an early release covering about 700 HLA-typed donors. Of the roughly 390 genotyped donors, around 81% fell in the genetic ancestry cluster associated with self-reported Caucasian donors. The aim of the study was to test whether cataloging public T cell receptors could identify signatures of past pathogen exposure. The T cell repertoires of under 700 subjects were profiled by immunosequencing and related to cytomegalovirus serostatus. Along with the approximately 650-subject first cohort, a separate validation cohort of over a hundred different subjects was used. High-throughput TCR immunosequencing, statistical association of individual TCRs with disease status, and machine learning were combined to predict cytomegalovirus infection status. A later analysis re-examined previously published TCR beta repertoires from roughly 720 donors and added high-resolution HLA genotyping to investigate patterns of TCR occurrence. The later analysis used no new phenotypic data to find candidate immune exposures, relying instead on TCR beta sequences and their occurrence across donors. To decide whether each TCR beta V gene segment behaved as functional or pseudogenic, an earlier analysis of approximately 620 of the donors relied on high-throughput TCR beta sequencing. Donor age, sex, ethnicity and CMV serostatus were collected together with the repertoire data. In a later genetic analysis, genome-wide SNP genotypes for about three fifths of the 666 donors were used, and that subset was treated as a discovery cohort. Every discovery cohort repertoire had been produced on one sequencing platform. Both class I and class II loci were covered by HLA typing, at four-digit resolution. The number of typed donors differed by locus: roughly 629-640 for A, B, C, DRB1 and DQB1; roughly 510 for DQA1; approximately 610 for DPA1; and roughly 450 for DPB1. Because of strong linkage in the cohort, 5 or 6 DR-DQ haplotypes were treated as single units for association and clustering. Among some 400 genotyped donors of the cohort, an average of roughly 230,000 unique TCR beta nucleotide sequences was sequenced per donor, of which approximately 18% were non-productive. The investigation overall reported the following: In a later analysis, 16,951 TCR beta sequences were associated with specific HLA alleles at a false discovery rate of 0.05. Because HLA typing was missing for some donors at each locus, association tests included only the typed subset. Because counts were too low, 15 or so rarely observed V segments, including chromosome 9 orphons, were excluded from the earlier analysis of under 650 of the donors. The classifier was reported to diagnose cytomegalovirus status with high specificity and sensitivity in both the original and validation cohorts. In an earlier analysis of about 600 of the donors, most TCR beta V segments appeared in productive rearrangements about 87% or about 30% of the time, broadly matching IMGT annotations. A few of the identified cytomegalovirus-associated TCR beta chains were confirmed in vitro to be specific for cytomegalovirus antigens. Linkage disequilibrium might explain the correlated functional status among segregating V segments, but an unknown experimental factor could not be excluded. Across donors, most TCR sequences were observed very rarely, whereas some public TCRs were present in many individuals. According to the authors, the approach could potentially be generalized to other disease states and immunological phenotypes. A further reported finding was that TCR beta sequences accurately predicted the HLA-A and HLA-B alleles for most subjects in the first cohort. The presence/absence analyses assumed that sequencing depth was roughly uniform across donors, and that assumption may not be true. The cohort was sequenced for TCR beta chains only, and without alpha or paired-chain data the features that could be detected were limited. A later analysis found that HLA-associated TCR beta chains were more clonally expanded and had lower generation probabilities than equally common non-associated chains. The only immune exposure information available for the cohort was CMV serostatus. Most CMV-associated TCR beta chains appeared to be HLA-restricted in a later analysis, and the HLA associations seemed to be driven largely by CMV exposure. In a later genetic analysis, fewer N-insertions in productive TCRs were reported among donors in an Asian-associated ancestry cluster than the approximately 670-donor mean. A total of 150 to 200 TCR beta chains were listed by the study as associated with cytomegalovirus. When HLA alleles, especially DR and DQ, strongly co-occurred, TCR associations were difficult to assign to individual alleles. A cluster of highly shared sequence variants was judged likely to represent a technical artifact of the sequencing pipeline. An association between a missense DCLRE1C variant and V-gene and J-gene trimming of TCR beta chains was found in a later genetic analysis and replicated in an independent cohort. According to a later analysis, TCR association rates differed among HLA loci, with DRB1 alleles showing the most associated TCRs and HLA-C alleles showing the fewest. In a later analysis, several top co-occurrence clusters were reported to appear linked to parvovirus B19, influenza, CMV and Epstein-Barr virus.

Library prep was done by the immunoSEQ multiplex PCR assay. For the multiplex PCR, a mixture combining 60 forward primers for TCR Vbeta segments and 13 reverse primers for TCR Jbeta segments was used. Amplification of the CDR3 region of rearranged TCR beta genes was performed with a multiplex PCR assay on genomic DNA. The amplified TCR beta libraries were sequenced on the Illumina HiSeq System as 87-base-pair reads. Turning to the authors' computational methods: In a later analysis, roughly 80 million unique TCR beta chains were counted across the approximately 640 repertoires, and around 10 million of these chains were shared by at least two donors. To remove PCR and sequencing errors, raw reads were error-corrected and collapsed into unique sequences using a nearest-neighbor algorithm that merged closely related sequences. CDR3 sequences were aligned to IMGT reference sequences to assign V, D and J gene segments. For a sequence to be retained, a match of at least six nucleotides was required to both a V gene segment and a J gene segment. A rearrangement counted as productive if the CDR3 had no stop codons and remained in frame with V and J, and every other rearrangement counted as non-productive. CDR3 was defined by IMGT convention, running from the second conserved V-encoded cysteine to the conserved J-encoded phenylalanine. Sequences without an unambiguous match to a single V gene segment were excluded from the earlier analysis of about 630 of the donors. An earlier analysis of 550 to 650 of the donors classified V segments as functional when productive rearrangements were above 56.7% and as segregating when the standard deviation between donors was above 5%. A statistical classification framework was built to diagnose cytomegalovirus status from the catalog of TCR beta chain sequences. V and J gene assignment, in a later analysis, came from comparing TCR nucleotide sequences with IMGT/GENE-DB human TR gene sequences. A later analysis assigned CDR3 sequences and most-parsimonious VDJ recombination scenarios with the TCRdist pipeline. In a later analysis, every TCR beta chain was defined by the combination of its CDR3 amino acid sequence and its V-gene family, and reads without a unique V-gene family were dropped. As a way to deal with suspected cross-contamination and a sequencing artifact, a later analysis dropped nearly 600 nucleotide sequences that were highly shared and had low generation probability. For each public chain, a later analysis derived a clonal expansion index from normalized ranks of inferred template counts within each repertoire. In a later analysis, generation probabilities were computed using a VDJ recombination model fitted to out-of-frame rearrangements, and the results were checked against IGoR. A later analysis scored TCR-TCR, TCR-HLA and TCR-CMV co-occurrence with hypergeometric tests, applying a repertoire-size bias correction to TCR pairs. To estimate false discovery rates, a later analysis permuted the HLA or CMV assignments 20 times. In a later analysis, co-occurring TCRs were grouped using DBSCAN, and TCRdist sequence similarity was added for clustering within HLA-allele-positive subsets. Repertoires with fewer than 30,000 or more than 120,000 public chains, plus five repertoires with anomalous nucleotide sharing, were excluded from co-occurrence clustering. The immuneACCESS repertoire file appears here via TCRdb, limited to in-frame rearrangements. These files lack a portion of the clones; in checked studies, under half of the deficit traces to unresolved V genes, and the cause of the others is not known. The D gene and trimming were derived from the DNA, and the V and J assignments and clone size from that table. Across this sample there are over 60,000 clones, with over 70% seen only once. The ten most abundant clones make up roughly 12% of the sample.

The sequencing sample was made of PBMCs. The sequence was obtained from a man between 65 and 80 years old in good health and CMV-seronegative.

The CDR3 region has the sequence CASRGGTGQQPQHF. The base sequence is TGTGCCAGCAGGGGGGGGACAGGTCAGCAGCCCCAGCATTTT. The chain is made from TRBV6-1 and TRBJ1-5; 8 central nucleotides agree with TRBD1. V is pruned by 6 bases and J by 7 bases, leaving 8 bases of the junction without a gene match. The germline V gene provides CDR1 MNHNS and CDR2 SASEGT. The cysteine opens and the phenylalanine closes a CDR3 of 14 amino acids. Only the CDR3 DNA is retained, 42 bases long and in frame from the first base.